This T cell receptor beta chain appears in the sequencing data of a study of shared clonotypes between healthy human individuals. Study-wide findings and caveats: Enrolling few donors narrowed the genetic and exposure-history diversity that was represented. Naive subsets, compared against memory subsets, generally had larger estimated richness values. Between a handful of donors, naive CD4 clonotypes were shared at a level of around 5.2%.

As to this clone: What it recognizes is unknown.

Germline V lookup: CDR1 MNHNY, CDR2 SVGAGI (reference sequence). With 5 bases removed from V and 6 bases from J, the gap between germline ends came to 18 bases. The CDR3 contains 15 residues. Assay: immunoSEQ multiplex PCR; the TCRdb copy retains only in-frame clones and omits some. There are about 2.3 million clones in the sample; about 90% occur only once, and 0.37% lies in the top ten. The sequencing input was naive CD4+ T cells from PBMCs. Subset: CD45RA+ positively selected. The TCR originated in a man aged 18 to 29 in good health. Some clones in this sample may be carry-over from other donors' samples. The chain employs TRBV6-6 and TRBJ2-3; a weak D match, TRBD2 (5 bases). DNA for the CDR3: TGTGCCAGCAGTATCCTCCGGGATGGTCCCGATACGCAGTATTTT. Translated: CASSILRDGPDTQYF.